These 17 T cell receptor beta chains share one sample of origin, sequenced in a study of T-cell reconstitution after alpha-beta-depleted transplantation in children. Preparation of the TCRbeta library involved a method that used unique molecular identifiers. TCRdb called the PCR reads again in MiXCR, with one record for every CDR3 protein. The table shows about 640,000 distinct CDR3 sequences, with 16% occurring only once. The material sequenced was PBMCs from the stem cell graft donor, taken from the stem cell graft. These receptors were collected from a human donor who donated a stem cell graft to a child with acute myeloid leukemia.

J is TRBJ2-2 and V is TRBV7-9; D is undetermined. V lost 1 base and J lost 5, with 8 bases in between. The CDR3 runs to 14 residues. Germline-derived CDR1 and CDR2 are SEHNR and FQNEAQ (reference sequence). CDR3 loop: CASSLVTRTGELFF. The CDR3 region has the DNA TGTGCCAGCAGCTTAGTTACGAGAACCGGGGAGCTGTTTTTT.

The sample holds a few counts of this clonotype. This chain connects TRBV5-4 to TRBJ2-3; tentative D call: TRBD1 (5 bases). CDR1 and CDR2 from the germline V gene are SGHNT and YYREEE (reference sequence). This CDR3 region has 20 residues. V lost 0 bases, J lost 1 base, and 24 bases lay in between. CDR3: CASSLGTIAFHVFGTDTQYF. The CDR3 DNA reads TGTGCCAGCAGCTTGGGGACAATAGCCTTTCATGTATTCGGCACAGATACGCAGTATTTT.

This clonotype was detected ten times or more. CDR3: CASSGQQGESPLHF. CDR3 bases: TGCGCCAGCAGCGGCCAACAGGGCGAGTCACCCCTCCACTTT. The V call is TRBV5-1, the J call TRBJ1-6; D perhaps matches TRBD1 (6 bases). This CDR3 is built from 14 residues. Trimming removed 4 bases from V and 10 bases from J, with 15 bases in between. Germline V CDR1 and CDR2: SGHRS, YFSETQ. The full variable domain, completed using reference TRBV5-1 and TRBJ1-6, is KAGVTQTPRYLIKTRGQQVTLSCSPISGHRSVSWYQQTPGQGLQFLFEYFSETQRNKGNFPGRFSGRQFSNSRSEMNVSTLELGDSALYLCASSGQQGESPLHFGNGTRLTVT.

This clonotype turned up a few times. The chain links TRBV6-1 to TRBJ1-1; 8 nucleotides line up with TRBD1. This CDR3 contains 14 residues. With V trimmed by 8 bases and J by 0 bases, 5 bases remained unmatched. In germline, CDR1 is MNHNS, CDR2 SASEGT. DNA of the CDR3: TGTGCCAGCGGTAGACAGGGGATGAACACTGAAGCTTTCTTT. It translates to CASGRQGMNTEAFF.

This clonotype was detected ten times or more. CDR3 residues: CSVGQGAYGANVLTF. The CDR3 DNA reads as TGCAGCGTCGGACAGGGGGCTTACGGGGCCAACGTCCTGACTTTC. This chain uses TRBV29-1 with TRBJ2-6, with TRBD1 matching over 11 bases. This CDR3 comprises 15 residues. V shed 6 bases, J shed 4 bases, and the junction held 5 bases outside the gene matches. Germline CDR1 is SQVTM and CDR2 is ANQGSEA.

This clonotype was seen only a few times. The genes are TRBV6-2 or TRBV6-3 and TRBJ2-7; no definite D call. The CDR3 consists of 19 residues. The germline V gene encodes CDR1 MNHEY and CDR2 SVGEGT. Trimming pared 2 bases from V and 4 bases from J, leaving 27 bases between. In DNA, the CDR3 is TGTGCCAGCAGTTACCCAGACCTTGACTCCGGGCCAAGGAGATACGAGCAGTACTTC. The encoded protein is CASSYPDLDSGPRRYEQYF.

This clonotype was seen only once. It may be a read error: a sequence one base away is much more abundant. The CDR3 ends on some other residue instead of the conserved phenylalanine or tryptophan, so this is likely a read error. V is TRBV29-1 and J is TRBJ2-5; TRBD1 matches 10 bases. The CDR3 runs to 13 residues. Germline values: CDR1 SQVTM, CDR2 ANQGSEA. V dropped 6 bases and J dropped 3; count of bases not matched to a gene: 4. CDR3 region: CSVLGTGEETQYS. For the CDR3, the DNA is TGCAGCGTCCTCGGGACAGGGGAAGAGACCCAGTACTCC.

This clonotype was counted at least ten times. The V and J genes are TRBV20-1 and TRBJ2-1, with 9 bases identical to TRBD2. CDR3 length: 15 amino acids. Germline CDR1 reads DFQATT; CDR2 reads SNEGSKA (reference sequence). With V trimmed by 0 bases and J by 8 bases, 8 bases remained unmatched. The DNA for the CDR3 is TGCAGTGCTAGAGATCAGGGGCGGGGGGGAGATGAGCAGTTCTTC. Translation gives CSARDQGRGGDEQFF.

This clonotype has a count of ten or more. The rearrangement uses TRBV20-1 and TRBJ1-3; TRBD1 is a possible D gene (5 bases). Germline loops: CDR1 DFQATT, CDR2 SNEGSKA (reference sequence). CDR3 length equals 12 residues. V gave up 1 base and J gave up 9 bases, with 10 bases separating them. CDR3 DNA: TGCAGTGCTAGAGCCGACAGTCCCACCATATATTTT. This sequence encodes CSARADSPTIYF.

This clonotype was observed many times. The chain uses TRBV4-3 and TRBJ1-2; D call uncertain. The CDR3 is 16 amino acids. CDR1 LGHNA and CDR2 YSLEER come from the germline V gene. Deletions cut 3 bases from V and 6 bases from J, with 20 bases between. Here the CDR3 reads CASSQGNRLGADGYTF. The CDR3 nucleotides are TGCGCCAGCAGCCAGGGTAACCGCCTCGGAGCGGATGGCTACACCTTC.

The DNA for the CDR3 is TGCAGTGCTAGGGGACAGACCCCCTACGAGCAGTACTTC. Translation gives CSARGQTPYEQYF. The rearrangement uses TRBV20-1 and TRBJ2-7, with 7 nucleotides matching TRBD1. V lost 3 bases to trimming and J lost 2 bases; unmatched junction nucleotides: 4. The CDR3 covers 13 residues. The germline CDR1 and CDR2 sequences are DFQATT and SNEGSKA (reference sequence).

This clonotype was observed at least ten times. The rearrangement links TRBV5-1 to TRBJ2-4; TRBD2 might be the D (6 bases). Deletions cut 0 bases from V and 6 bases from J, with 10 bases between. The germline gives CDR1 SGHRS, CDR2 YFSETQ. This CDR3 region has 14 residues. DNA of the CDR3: TGCGCCAGCAGCTTGGCCACGGGAGTAAACATTCAGTACTTC. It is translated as CASSLATGVNIQYF.

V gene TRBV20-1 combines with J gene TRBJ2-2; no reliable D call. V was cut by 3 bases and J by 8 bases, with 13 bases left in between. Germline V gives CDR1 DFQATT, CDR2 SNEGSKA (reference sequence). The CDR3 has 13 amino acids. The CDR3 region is CSASAGPRGELFF. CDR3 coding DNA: TGCAGTGCTAGCGCTGGACCACGAGGGGAGCTGTTTTTT.

DNA of the CDR3: TGCGCCAGCAGCCAAGACCGGGACAACTTATTCTCTGGGGCCAACGTCCTGACTTTC. Its protein product is CASSQDRDNLFSGANVLTF. This rearrangement joins TRBV4-1 to TRBJ2-6; D perhaps matches TRBD1 (6 bases). Germline V gene data show CDR1 as MGHRA and CDR2 as YSYEKL. The CDR3 has 19 amino acids. V was clipped by 0 bases and J by 0 bases, with 15 bases between them.

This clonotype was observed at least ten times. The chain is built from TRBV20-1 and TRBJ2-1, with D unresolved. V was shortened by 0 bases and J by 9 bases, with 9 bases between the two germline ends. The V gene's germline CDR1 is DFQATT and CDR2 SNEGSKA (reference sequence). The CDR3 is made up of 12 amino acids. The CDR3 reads CSARDRGSEQFF. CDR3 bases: TGCAGTGCTAGAGACAGAGGTAGTGAGCAGTTCTTC.

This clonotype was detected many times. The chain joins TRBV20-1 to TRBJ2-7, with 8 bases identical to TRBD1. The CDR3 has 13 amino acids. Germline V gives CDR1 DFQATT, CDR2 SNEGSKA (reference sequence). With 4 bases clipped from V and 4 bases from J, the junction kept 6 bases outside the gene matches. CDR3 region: CSANRDRYYEQYV. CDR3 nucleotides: TGCAGTGCTAACCGGGACAGGTATTACGAGCAGTACGTC.

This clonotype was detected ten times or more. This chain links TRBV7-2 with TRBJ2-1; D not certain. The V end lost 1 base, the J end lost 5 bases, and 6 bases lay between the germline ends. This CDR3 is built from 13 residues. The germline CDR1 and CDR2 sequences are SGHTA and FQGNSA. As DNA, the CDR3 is TGTGCCAGCAGCTTAGTAGGCAACAATGAGCAGTTCTTC. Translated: CASSLVGNNEQFF.